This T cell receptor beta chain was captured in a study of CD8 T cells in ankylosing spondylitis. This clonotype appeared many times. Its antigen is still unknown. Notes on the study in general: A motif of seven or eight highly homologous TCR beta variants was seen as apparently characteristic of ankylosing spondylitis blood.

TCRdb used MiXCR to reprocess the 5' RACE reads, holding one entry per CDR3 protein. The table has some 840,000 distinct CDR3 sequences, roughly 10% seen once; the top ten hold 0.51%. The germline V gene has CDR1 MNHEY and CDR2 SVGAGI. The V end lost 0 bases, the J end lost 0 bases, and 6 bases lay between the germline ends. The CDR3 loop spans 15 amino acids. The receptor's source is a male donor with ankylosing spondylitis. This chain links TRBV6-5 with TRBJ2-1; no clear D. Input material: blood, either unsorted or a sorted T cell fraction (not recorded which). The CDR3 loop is CASSYSPSSYNEQFF. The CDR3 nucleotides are TGTGCCAGCAGTTACTCGCCAAGCTCCTACAATGAGCAGTTCTTC.